The rows below give T cell receptor beta chains drawn from one sample of a study of OX40 agonist ivuxolimab in advanced cancers. Here immunoSEQ multiplex PCR was the method, and the copy in TCRdb shows in-frame clones only, minus some. In the table there are 75,000 to 95,000 clones, 85% to 90% of which are singletons. Here the sequenced sample was CD4+ or CD8+ T cells sorted from blood, taken in a trial of the OX40 agonist ivuxolimab. All receptors come from an adult with an advanced solid tumor such as melanoma, head and neck, liver or kidney cancer. Each CDR3 is given with its conserved first and last residue. A D gene is named only where the DNA matches it firmly.

D | J | V | CDR3
. | TRBJ1-1 | TRBV29-1 | CSVTQGLGVEAFF
. | TRBJ1-1 | TRBV7-2 | CASSGRQALLNTEAFF
. | TRBJ1-3 | TRBV6-1 | CASSEARGDTIYF
. | TRBJ1-2 | TRBV23-1 | CASSRQPRTNYGYTF
. | TRBJ2-7 | TRBV11-2 | CASSLGPGKGMRYEQYF
. | TRBJ1-2 | TRBV28 | CASSLYANAGYGYTF
. | TRBJ1-1 | TRBV7-3 | CASSSGPQNTEAFF
. | TRBJ1-2 | TRBV7-2 | CASSLVTYGYTF
TRBD2 | TRBJ2-4 | TRBV27 | CASSLGGGSKNIQYF
. | TRBJ1-2 | TRBV4-1 | CASSHPGEVYGYTF
. | TRBJ2-1 | TRBV21-1 | CASSKAPGLPQRNEQFF
TRBD1 | TRBJ1-1 | TRBV2 | CASSNRGNTEAFF
TRBD1 | TRBJ2-3 | TRBV27 | CASVPTGRVDTQYF
TRBD1 | TRBJ1-6 | TRBV5-6 | CASSSRDRGGNSPLHF
. | TRBJ2-6 | TRBV16 | CASSQSSGIGSGANVLTF
. | TRBJ2-7 | TRBV6-1 | CASTDEREQYF
TRBD2 | TRBJ2-2 | TRBV27 | CASGDYFTGELFF
TRBD1 | TRBJ2-1 | TRBV19 | CASSMGQGGNEQFF
. | TRBJ1-1 | TRBV7-3 | CASSSSQGPGRTSNTEAFF
. | TRBJ1-2 | TRBV4-1 | CASSHPANYGYTF
. | TRBJ1-5 | TRBV18 | CASSPQSRDPQHF
. | TRBJ2-7 | TRBV28 | CASSSPPLYEQYF
. | TRBJ1-5 | TRBV28 | CASSLSVRQPQHF
. | TRBJ1-1 | TRBV10-3 | CAISETGKNTEAFF
. | TRBJ2-3 | TRBV9 | CASSASPRLTDTQYF
TRBD1 | TRBJ1-1 | TRBV5-1 | CASSPRDRDPTEAFF
. | TRBJ1-6 | TRBV9 | CASSAHANSPLHF
. | TRBJ1-5 | TRBV7-2 | CASSLWWGANQPQHF
. | TRBJ1-1 | TRBV6-4 | CASAKELNTEAFF
. | TRBJ2-7 | TRBV21-1 | CASSFRTTIYEQYF
. | TRBJ2-1 | TRBV10-2 | CASSTQGDEQFF
. | TRBJ1-5 | TRBV21-1 | CASSKGPGQGLCQPQHF
. | TRBJ1-5 | TRBV7-2 | CASSHDGSHQPQHF
. | TRBJ2-7 | TRBV4-1 | CASSQEVQVMTYEQYF
TRBD1 | TRBJ1-2 | TRBV29-1 | CSVGRTGEHGYTF
. | TRBJ1-5 | TRBV10-3 | CAISESSGGAGQPQHF
. | TRBJ2-2 | TRBV19 | CASSNRFTGELFF
. | TRBJ1-2 | TRBV19 | CASSTQGLGYTF
. | TRBJ1-6 | TRBV12-2 | CASRIPRVRNSPLHF
TRBD2 | TRBJ2-7 | TRBV28 | CASSLWTSGAYEQYF
. | TRBJ2-3 | TRBV11-2 | CASSILLDPGGTADTQYF
TRBD1 | TRBJ1-2 | TRBV6-5 | CASSRDRGNYGYTF
TRBD2 | TRBJ2-5 | TRBV10-1 | CASSETSGGQETQYF
TRBD1 | TRBJ1-3 | TRBV19 | CASSQGGLSGNTIYF
. | TRBJ1-4 | TRBV5-6 | CASSFSGSLSTNEKLFF
TRBD2 | TRBJ2-1 | TRBV2 | CASSSGASYNEQFF
. | TRBJ1-5 | TRBV20-1 | CSASGDQPQHF
TRBD2 | TRBJ2-1 | TRBV11-3 | CASSPGLANEQFF
TRBD1 | TRBJ2-3 | TRBV5-1 | CASSQGRGPYTDTQYF
. | TRBJ1-5 | TRBV11-2 | CASSQGNSNQPQHF
. | TRBJ1-5 | TRBV2 | CASSAPGPVSNQPQHF
. | TRBJ2-5 | TRBV28 | CASSLANQETQYF
. | TRBJ2-3 | TRBV27 | CASSRSSSGLSTDTQYF
. | TRBJ1-5 | TRBV19 | CASSTRTDSNQPQHF
. | TRBJ1-3 | TRBV30 | CAWSLWGTGNTIYF